Described below is a single TCR beta chain sequence and its context. This clone was picked up one time. It has no known antigen specificity. It has no much larger one-base neighbor in the sample; base qualities were not kept. Libraries were prepared through the immunoSEQ multiplex PCR assay. In the source study's methods: A statistical classification framework was developed to diagnose cytomegalovirus status using the catalog of TCR beta chain sequences. This is the immuneACCESS table as TCRdb keeps it, with only in-frame sequences that have V and J called. A part of the clones is gone; compared with another copy, unresolved V genes explain less than half, and the rest is unexplained. Clone size and V and J calls were adopted from that table, with D and trimming inferred from the DNA. The sample table shows roughly 68,000 clones, and roughly 95% are seen once. Over 2% of the sample goes to the ten largest clones.

The sample originates from a study of cytomegalovirus exposure and HLA in healthy donors (dated by TCRdb to the late 2010s). Background on the whole study: The 700 or so repertoires of the first cohort and the 110 or so validation repertoires were produced on the same platform, according to a later analysis. The study aimed to test whether signatures of past pathogen exposure could be identified by cataloging public T cell receptors. Along with the approximately 670-subject first cohort, a separate validation cohort of around 110 different subjects was used. The study combined high-throughput TCR immunosequencing, statistical association of individual TCRs with disease status, and machine learning to predict cytomegalovirus infection status. The full study reports these points: In both the original and validation cohorts, the classifier was reported to diagnose cytomegalovirus status with high specificity and sensitivity. According to the authors, the approach could potentially be generalized to other disease states and immunological phenotypes. A few of the identified cytomegalovirus-associated TCR beta chains were confirmed in vitro to be specific for cytomegalovirus antigens. In a later analysis, TCRs clustered in the first cohort were found to also tend to co-occur in the roughly 120 validation repertoires, with 94% of cluster scores above 0. Across donors, most TCR sequences were observed very rarely, whereas some public TCRs were present in many individuals. The study gave a list of some 150 TCR beta chains associated with cytomegalovirus. All 120 or so repertoires were used to score co-occurrence in the validation cohort in a later analysis, because that analysis had no HLA typing for the cohort.

Donors formed part of the validation cohort, which comprised over a hundred subjects and was distinct from the first cohort of 670 or so subjects. Sequencing was done on a sample of PBMCs. The source is a man between 18 and 35 years old in good health and CMV-seronegative.

The CDR3 region has the sequence CASRTGDRGYTF. The bases are TGTGCCAGCAGGACAGGGGATCGTGGCTACACCTTC. The chain was built from TRBV2 and TRBJ1-2, and TRBD1 aligns with 8 junction nucleotides. V lost 6 bases and J lost 7 bases, and the count of bases not matched to a germline gene is 4. The CDR3 spans 12 residues, from the cysteine through the phenylalanine. The DNA shown is the 36-base CDR3, in frame from base 1. CDR1 and CDR2 are drawn from the germline V gene: SNHLY, FYNNEI.